A single sample gave rise to the 22 T cell receptor beta chains below, sequenced in a study of Graves' ophthalmopathy and Graves' hyperthyroidism. Amplifying from RNA transcripts, the study obtained TCR beta CDR3 regions. HTBI primers were used in a first-round RT-PCR, which preceded a second-round multiplex PCR. TCRdb used MiXCR to reprocess the multiplex PCR reads, holding one entry per CDR3 protein. The sample lists approximately 460,000 distinct CDR3 sequences, approximately 15% occurring once. The sample comprised blood. These receptors originate from a woman in her twenties or thirties with Graves' ophthalmopathy.

The sample holds many counts of this clonotype. This rearrangement joins TRBV18 to TRBJ1-2, with D perhaps matching TRBD1 (5 bases). Trimming shortened V by 1 base and J by 5 bases, and 17 bases separated the two germline ends. The germline V gene has CDR1 KGHSH and CDR2 LQKENI. The CDR3 has 16 amino acids. Here the CDR3 reads CASSPQGSGPGYGYTF. The CDR3 DNA reads TGTGCCAGCTCACCACAGGGGTCGGGACCTGGATATGGCTACACCTTC.

This clonotype was counted many times. One base away lies a much larger clone, so this may be a sequencing read error. The rearrangement uses TRBV12-3 or TRBV12-4 and TRBJ1-1; 7 nucleotides match TRBD1. This CDR3 comprises 14 residues. Unmatched junction bases numbered 6, after V lost 7 bases and J lost 1 base. CDR3 amino acids: CASTPGDRNTEAFF. The DNA for the CDR3 is TGTGCCAGCACCCCGGGGGACAGGAACACTGAAGCTTTCTTT.

The table lists this clonotype with many counts. The chain couples TRBV9 to TRBJ2-7; D perhaps matches TRBD1 (5 bases). The V gene's germline CDR1 is SGDLS and CDR2 YYNGEE. The CDR3 consists of 14 residues. Trimming removed 0 bases at V and 0 bases at J, with 7 bases between. Written as DNA, the CDR3 is TGTGCCAGCAGCGTAGGGACACTCTCCTACGAGCAGTACTTC. This translates into CASSVGTLSYEQYF.

This clonotype was seen at least ten times. The chain carries TRBV7-2 and TRBJ1-5; unclear D gene. This CDR3 contains 11 residues. Germline V gene sequence: CDR1 SGHTA, CDR2 FQGNSA. The V gene lost 5 bases and the J gene lost 11 bases, with 10 bases spanning the gap. CDR3 bases: TGTGCCAGCAGCAACGGAGGAGCCCAGCATTTT. Translation: CASSNGGAQHF.

This clonotype has only a few counts. The chain uses TRBV20-1 and TRBJ2-7; D not resolved. Trimming took off 1 base at V and 3 bases at J, with 10 bases between the two ends. From germline, CDR1 is DFQATT and CDR2 SNEGSKA (reference sequence). The CDR3 is made up of 13 amino acids. The CDR3 loop is CSARAQSDYEQYF. The CDR3 nucleotides are TGCAGTGCTAGAGCCCAGTCCGACTACGAGCAGTACTTC.

This clonotype occurred many times. This chain connects TRBV7-8 to TRBJ2-2; D is possibly TRBD1 (5 bases). Germline loops: CDR1 SGHVS, CDR2 FQNEAQ. CDR3 length equals 14 residues. The V gene lost 4 bases and the J gene lost 6 bases, with 12 bases spanning the gap. The CDR3 is CASSSVRGPGELFF. Written as DNA, the CDR3 is TGTGCCAGCAGCTCAGTAAGGGGTCCCGGGGAGCTGTTTTTT.

This clonotype has a handful of counts. As DNA, the CDR3 is TGTGCCAGCATGGCTAGCGGGAAGACCGGGGAGCTGTTTTTT. It translates to CASMASGKTGELFF. This rearrangement joins TRBV6-2 or TRBV6-3 to TRBJ2-2; 9 bases align to TRBD2. V shed 7 bases, J shed 5 bases, and the junction held 5 bases outside the gene matches. CDR1 and CDR2 from the germline V gene are MNHEY and SVGEGT. The CDR3 spans 14 residues.

This clonotype was seen only once. A much larger clone differs from this one at a single base, so this may be a read error. CDR3 coding DNA: TGTGCCAGTGCGGCGCGGGTAGGAACCGAGTACTTC. This translates into CASAARVGTEYF. The V gene is TRBV19, the J gene TRBJ2-5; tentatively, D is TRBD2 (5 bases). Germline CDR1 LNHDA, CDR2 SQIVND (reference sequence). V was trimmed by 8 bases and J by 12 bases, leaving 19 bases between them. The CDR3 is made up of 12 amino acids.

This clonotype was recorded many times. The rearrangement links TRBV12-3 or TRBV12-4 to TRBJ1-2, with D uncertain. The V gene lost 2 bases and the J gene lost 12 bases, with 13 bases spanning the gap. CDR3 length: 12 residues. The CDR3 sequence: CASSLRGRRDTF. In DNA, the CDR3 is TGTGCCAGCAGTTTAAGAGGCCGGAGGGACACCTTC.

This clonotype was found many times. V gene TRBV7-2 combines with J gene TRBJ2-5, with 7 bases fitting TRBD1. CDR3 length: 13 amino acids. CDR1 and CDR2 (germline): SGHTA, FQGNSA. V was clipped by 5 bases and J by 10 bases; unmatched bases: 10. CDR3 residues: CASSDRAGASQYF. DNA of the CDR3: TGTGCCAGCAGCGACAGGGCAGGTGCTAGCCAGTACTTC. Using reference TRBV7-2 and TRBJ2-5 for the parts outside the CDR3, the full variable domain is GAGVSQSPSNKVTEKGKDVELRCDPISGHTALYWYRQSLGQGLEFLIYFQGNSAPDKSGLPSDRFSAERTGGSVSTLTIQRTQQEDSAVYLCASSDRAGASQYFGPGTRLLVL.

This clonotype has ten or more counts. The chain employs TRBV19 and TRBJ1-2, with 10 bases lining up with TRBD1. The CDR3 has 13 residues. Per the germline V gene, CDR1 is LNHDA and CDR2 is SQIVND (reference sequence). Trimming cost V 5 bases and J 7 bases; bases outside gene matches: 4. The CDR3 coding sequence is TGTGCCAGTAGTGCGGGACAGGGGCTTGGCTACACCTTC. Its protein product is CASSAGQGLGYTF.

This chain links TRBV4-1 with TRBJ2-7, with 7 bases fitting TRBD1. Trimming removed 1 base from V and 7 bases from J; junction bases left unmatched: 13. CDR1 is MGHRA and CDR2 is YSYEKL in the germline V gene. The CDR3 spans 16 residues. The CDR3 DNA is TGCGCCAGCAGCCAAGGCAGGCACAGGGGTCCGGGGGAGCAGTACTTC. Amino acids: CASSQGRHRGPGEQYF.

This clonotype was seen at least ten times. The chain carries TRBV19 and TRBJ2-4, with D uncertain. Germline V gene sequence: CDR1 LNHDA, CDR2 SQIVND (reference sequence). V lost 0 bases and J lost 8, with 11 bases in between. This CDR3 contains 14 residues. Written as DNA, the CDR3 is TGTGCCAGTAGTATAGATCGACTTGGGGACATTCAGTACTTC. It specifies CASSIDRLGDIQYF.

This clonotype was seen a few times. The chain is built from TRBV5-5 and TRBJ1-2; D ambiguous. This CDR3 has 16 residues. Germline V gives CDR1 SGHKS, CDR2 YYEKEE (reference sequence). Trimming cost V 0 bases and J 0 bases, with 12 bases left between them. CDR3 in amino acids: CASSLAPPDPNYGYTF. CDR3 nucleotides: TGTGCCAGCAGCTTGGCGCCGCCGGATCCTAACTATGGCTACACCTTC. The whole variable domain, filled in from reference TRBV5-5 and TRBJ1-2, reads DAGVTQSPTHLIKTRGQQVTLRCSPISGHKSVSWYQQVLGQGPQFIFQYYEKEERGRGNFPDRFSARQFPNYSSELNVNALLLGDSALYLCASSLAPPDPNYGYTFGSGTRLTVV.

This clonotype was recorded many times. The rearrangement uses TRBV7-8 and TRBJ2-5, with 9 bases fitting TRBD2. Germline assignment: CDR1 SGHVS and CDR2 FQNEAQ. V trimming: 4 bases; J trimming: 5 bases; junction bases outside the gene matches: 11. The CDR3 consists of 16 residues. The CDR3, as DNA: TGTGCCAGCAGCTCCGACTTAGCGGGAGTCATGGAGACCCAGTACTTC. Residues: CASSSDLAGVMETQYF.

This clonotype was seen ten or more times. The chain recombines TRBV11-2 with TRBJ1-2; D possibly corresponds to TRBD1 (6 bases). This CDR3 comprises 14 residues. With 1 base removed from V and 4 bases from J, the gap between germline ends came to 10 bases. Germline V gene sequence: CDR1 SGHAT, CDR2 FQNNGV. This CDR3 reads CASSLVQGFYGYTF. CDR3 DNA: TGTGCCAGCAGCTTAGTTCAGGGGTTCTATGGCTACACCTTC.

This rearrangement joins TRBV9 to TRBJ2-7; 8 bases line up with TRBD2. The germline gives CDR1 SGDLS, CDR2 YYNGEE. Unmatched junction bases numbered 6, after V lost 4 bases and J lost 0 bases. This CDR3 spans 15 amino acids. CDR3 DNA sequence: TGTGCCAGCAGCACAAACGCGGGAGGCTCCTACGAGCAGTACTTC. Translating gives CASSTNAGGSYEQYF.

This clonotype was seen repeatedly, ten times or more. This chain uses TRBV12-3 or TRBV12-4 with TRBJ1-2; D ambiguous. V lost 4 bases to trimming and J lost 7 bases, with 7 bases between them. The CDR3 is 11 residues long. This CDR3 is CASSSDIGYTF. Here the CDR3 DNA reads TGTGCCAGCAGTTCCGACATTGGCTACACCTTC.

This clonotype was detected ten times or more. In DNA form, the CDR3 reads TGTGCCAGCAGCCAGACCTACACAGATACGCAGTATTTT. Protein: CASSQTYTDTQYF. The chain employs TRBV12-3 or TRBV12-4 and TRBJ2-3; D gene uncertain. This CDR3 comprises 13 residues. The V end was cut by 6 bases, the J end by 2 bases, with 9 bases between.

At least ten counts were recorded for this clonotype. V is TRBV20-1 and J is TRBJ1-5, with a weak D call TRBD1 (5 bases). Looked up from germline, CDR1 is DFQATT and CDR2 is SNEGSKA (reference sequence). The CDR3 length is 14 residues. The V and J ends lost 3 bases and 1 base respectively, with 10 bases between them. CDR3 in DNA: TGCAGTGCTAGCCAGGGTTGGAGCAATCAGCCCCAGCATTTT. The encoded protein is CSASQGWSNQPQHF.

This clonotype showed up many times. The chain uses TRBV12-3 or TRBV12-4 and TRBJ1-3, with D uncertain. The CDR3 totals 15 residues. Deletions cut 6 bases from V and 0 bases from J, with 12 bases between. The CDR3 DNA reads TGTGCCAGCAGAACGCGGGCATTCTCTGGAAACACCATATATTTT. Amino acid sequence: CASRTRAFSGNTIYF.

This clonotype was recorded many times. The gene calls are TRBV7-6 and TRBJ1-6; no reliable D call. Between the trimmed V and J ends, which lost 5 bases and 0 bases, there was a span of 14 bases. From germline, CDR1 is SGHVS and CDR2 FNYEAQ. CDR3 length: 17 residues. CDR3: CASSPLDESSYNSPLHF. Written as DNA, the CDR3 is TGTGCCAGCAGCCCTTTGGACGAGAGCTCCTATAATTCACCCCTCCACTTT.